This TCR beta chain came from a study of pediatric ulcerative colitis. The germline CDR1 and CDR2 sequences are SGHTA and FQGNSA. Losses at the gene ends were 4 bases for V and 14 bases for J; bases not matched to a gene: 7. The CDR3 is made up of 12 amino acids. Libraries were prepared by immunoSEQ multiplex PCR; TCRdb keeps only in-frame clonotypes and omits some of them. The data hold more than 9,000 clones, with 82% observed a single time. Rectal tissue came from one to two pinch biopsies taken at colonoscopy. Findings and caveats of the study: Clonal expansions reduced rectal repertoire diversity in acute severe colitis. Blood-rectal clonal overlap within each person was significantly higher in ulcerative colitis patients than controls. Rectal pinch biopsies may have included blood-derived T cells, especially in patients with overt colitis. No controls had the two rectal clonotypes shared by ulcerative colitis patients.

For this clone: Antigen specificity is unknown.

This clonotype was sampled from a girl aged 10 to 17 who was a control in a study of pediatric ulcerative colitis. The sequenced material came from gut tissue. The chain has TRBV7-2 and TRBJ1-4; 7 bases agree with TRBD1. CDR3 in amino acids: CASSSNRQGLFF. The CDR3 DNA sequence: TGTGCCAGCAGCTCAAATAGACAGGGTCTGTTTTTT.